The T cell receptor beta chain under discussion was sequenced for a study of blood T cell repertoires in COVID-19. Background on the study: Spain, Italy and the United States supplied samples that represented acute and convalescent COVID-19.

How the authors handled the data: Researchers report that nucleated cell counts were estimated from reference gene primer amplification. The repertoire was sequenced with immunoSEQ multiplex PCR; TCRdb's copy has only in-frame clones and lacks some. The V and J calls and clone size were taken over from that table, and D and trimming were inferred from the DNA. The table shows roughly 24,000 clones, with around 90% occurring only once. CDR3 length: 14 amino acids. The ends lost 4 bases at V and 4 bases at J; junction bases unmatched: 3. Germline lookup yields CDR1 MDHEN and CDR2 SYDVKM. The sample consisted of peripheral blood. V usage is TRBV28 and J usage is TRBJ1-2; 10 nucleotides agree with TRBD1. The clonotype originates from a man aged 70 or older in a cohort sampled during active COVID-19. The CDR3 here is CASSSGTGAYGYTF. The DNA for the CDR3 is TGTGCCAGCAGTTCGGGGACAGGGGCCTATGGCTACACCTTC.